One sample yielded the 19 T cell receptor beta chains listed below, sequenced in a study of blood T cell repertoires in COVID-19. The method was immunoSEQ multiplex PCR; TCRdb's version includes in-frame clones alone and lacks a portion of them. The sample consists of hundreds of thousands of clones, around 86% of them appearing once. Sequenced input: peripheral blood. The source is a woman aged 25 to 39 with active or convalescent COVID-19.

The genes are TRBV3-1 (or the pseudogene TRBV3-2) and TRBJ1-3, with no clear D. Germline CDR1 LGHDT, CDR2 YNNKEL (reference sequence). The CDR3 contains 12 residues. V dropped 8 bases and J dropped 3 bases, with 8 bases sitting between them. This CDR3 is CASSPNGNTIYF. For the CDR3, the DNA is TGTGCCAGCTCACCTAATGGAAACACCATATATTTT.

For the CDR3, the DNA is TGTGCCACCAGCAGAGATAGGGACACCCTAGTCAATCAGCCCCAGCATTTT. Amino acid sequence: CATSRDRDTLVNQPQHF. This chain uses TRBV15 with TRBJ1-5; perhaps TRBD1 as D (6 bases). The CDR3 loop spans 17 amino acids. From germline, CDR1 is LNHNV and CDR2 YYDKDF (reference sequence). With 0 bases removed from V and 3 bases from J, the gap between germline ends came to 15 bases.

In DNA form, the CDR3 reads TGTGCCAGCTCACCGGGAGCGAACTACGAGCAGTACTTC. Its translation: CASSPGANYEQYF. The chain carries TRBV18 and TRBJ2-7; tentatively, D is TRBD2 (5 bases). CDR3 length equals 13 residues. Trimming left V 3 bases short and J 3 bases short, with 9 bases between. Germline lookup yields CDR1 KGHSH and CDR2 LQKENI.

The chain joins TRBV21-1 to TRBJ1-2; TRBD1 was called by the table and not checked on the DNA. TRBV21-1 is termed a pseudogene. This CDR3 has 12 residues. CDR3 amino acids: CASSLTDYGYTF. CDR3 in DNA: TGTGCCAGCAGCCTAACAGACTATGGCTACACCTTC.

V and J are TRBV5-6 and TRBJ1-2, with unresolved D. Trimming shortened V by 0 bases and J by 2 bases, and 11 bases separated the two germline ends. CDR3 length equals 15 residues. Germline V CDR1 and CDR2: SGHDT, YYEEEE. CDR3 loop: CASSLGDRGNYGYTF. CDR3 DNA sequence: TGTGCCAGCAGCTTGGGCGATCGGGGAAACTATGGCTACACCTTC.

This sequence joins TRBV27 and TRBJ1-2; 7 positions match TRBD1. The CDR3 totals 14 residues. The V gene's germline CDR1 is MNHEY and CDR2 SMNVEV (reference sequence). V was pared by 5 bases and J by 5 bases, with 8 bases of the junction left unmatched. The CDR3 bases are TGTGCCAGCAGTCCAAGACAGGGATCATATGGCTACACCTTC. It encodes CASSPRQGSYGYTF.

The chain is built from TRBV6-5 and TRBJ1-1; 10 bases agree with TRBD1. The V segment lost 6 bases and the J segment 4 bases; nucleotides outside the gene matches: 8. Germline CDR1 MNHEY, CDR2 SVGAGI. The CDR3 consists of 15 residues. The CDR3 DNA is TGTGCCAGCAGGCGAGACAGGGGGCAGTTCACTGAAGCTTTCTTT. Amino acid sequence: CASRRDRGQFTEAFF.

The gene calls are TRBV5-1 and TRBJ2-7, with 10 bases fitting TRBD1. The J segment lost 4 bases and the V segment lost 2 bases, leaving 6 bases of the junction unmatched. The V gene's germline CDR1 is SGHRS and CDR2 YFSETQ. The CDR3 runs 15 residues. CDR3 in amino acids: CASSFDRGQLYEQYF. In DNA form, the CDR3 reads TGCGCCAGCAGCTTTGACAGGGGGCAACTGTACGAGCAGTACTTC.

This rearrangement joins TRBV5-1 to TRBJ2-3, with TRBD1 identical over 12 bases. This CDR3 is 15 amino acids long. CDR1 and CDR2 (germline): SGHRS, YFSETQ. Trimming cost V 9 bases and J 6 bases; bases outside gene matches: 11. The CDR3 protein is CATQTGTGGPDTQYF. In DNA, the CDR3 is TGCGCCACCCAAACCGGGACAGGGGGCCCGGATACGCAGTATTTT.

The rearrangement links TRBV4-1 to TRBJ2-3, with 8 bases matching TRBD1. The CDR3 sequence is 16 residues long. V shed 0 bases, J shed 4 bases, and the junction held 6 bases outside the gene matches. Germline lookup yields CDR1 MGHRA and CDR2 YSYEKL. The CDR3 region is CASSQEAGGFADTQYF. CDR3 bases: TGCGCCAGCAGCCAAGAAGCAGGGGGCTTTGCAGATACGCAGTATTTT.

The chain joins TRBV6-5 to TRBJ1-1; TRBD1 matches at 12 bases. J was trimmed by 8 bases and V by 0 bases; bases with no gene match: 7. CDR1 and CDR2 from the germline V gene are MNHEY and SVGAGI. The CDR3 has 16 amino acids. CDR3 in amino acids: CASSYSYPGQGAEAFF. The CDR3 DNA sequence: TGTGCCAGCAGTTACTCTTACCCGGGACAGGGGGCCGAAGCTTTCTTT.

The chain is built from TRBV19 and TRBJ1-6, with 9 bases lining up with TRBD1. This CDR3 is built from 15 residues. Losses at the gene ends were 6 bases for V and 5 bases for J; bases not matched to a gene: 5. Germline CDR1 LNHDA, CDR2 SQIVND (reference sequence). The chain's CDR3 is CASRARDRDNSPLHF. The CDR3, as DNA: TGTGCCAGTAGGGCCCGGGACAGGGATAATTCACCCCTCCACTTT.

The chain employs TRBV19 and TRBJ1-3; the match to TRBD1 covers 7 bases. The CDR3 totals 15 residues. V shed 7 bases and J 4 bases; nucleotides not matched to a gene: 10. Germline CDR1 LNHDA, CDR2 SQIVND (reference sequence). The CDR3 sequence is CASIRFGTAGNTIYF. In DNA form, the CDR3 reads TGTGCCAGTATTCGGTTCGGGACAGCAGGAAACACCATATATTTT.

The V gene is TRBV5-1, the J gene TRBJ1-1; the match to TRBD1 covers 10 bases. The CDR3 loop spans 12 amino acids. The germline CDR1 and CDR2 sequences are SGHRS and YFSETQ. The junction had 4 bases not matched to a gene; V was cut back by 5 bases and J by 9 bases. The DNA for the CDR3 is TGCGCCAGCAGTTACGACAGGGGGCAAGCTTTCTTT. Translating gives CASSYDRGQAFF.

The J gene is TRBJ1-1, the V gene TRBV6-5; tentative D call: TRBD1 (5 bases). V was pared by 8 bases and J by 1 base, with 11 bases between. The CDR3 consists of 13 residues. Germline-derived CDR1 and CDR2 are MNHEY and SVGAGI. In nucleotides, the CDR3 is TGTGCCAGCTCAACCAGGGAGAACACTGAAGCTTTCTTT. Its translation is CASSTRENTEAFF.

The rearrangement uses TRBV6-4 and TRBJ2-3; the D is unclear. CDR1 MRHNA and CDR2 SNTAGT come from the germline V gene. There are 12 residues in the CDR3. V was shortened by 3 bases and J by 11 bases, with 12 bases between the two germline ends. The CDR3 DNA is TGTGCCAGCAGTGATAATCTCTCGTGGCAGTATTTT. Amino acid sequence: CASSDNLSWQYF.

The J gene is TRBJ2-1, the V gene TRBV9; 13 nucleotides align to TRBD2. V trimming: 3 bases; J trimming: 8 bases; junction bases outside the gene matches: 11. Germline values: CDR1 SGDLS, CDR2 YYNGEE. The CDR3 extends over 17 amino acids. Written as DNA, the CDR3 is TGTGCCAGCAGCGCCCAACCGGGACTAGCGGGATGGTATGAGCAGTTCTTC. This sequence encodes CASSAQPGLAGWYEQFF.

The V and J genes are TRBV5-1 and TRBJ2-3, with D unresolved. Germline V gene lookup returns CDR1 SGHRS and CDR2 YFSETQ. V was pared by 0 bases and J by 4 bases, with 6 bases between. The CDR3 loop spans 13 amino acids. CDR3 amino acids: CASSLGAADTQYF. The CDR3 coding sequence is TGCGCCAGCAGCTTGGGAGCTGCAGATACGCAGTATTTT.

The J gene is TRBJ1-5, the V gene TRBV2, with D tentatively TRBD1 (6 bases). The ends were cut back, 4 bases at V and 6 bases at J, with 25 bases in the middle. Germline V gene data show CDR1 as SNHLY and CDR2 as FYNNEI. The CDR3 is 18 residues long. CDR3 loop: CASSVPKPELRGTQPQHF. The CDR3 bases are TGTGCCAGCAGTGTGCCTAAACCCGAACTCAGGGGAACTCAGCCCCAGCATTTT.